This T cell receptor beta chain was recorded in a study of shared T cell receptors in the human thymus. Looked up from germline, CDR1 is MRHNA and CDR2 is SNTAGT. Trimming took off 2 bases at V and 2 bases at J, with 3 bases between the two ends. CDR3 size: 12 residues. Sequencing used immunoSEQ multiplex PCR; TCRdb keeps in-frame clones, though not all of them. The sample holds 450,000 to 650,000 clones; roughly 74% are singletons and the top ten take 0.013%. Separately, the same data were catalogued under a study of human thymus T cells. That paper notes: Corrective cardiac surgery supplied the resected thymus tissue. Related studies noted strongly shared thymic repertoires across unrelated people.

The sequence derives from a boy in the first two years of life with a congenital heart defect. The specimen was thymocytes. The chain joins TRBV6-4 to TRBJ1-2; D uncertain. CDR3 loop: CASSDLNYGYTF. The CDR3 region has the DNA TGTGCCAGCAGTGACCTAAACTATGGCTACACCTTC.